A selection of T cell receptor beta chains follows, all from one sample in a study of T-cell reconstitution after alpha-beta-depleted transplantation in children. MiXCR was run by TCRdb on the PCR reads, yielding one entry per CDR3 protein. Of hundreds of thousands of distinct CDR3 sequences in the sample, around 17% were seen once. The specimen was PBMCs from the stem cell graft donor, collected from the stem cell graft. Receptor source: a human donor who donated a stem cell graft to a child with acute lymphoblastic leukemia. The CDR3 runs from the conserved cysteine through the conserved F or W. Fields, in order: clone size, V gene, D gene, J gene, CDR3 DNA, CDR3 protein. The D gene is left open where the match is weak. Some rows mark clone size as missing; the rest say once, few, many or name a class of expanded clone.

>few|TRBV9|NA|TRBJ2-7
TGTGCCAGCAGCCTCCGGGACGGAGTCTACGAGCAGTACTTC
CASSLRDGVYEQYF
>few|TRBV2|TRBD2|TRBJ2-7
TGTGCCACGGAAGACCCTCTAGCGGGAGGGTTCTACGAGCAGTACTTC
CATEDPLAGGFYEQYF
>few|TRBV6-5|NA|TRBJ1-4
TGTGCCAGCAGTTCCTCCTGGGGGAGGGATGAAAAACTGTTTTTT
CASSSSWGRDEKLFF
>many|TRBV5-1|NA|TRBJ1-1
TGCGCCAGCAGCGGGTCAGTGAACACTGAAGCTTTCTTT
CASSGSVNTEAFF
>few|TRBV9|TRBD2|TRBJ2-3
TGTGCCAGCAGCGTAGCGAGCGGGAGGGCCACAGATACGCAGTATTTT
CASSVASGRATDTQYF
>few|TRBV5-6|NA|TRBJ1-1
TGTGCCAGCAGCTTGGGCTTTTCAGGATTGTCGCTTGGTGGAATTGGAGCTTTCTTT
CASSLGFSGLSLGGIGAFF
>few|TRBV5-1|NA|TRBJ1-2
TGCGCCAGCAGCAGCCCGGGGCGCGGCTACACCTTC
CASSSPGRGYTF
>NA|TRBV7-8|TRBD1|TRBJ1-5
TGTGCCAGCAGCCTCTTCCGGGACAGAAGCAATCAGCCCCAGCATTTT
CASSLFRDRSNQPQHF
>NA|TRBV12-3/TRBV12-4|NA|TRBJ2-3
TGTGCCAGCAGTTTACGACCATCTTTCCCAGATACGCAGTATTTT
CASSLRPSFPDTQYF
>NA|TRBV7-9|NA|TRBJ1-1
TGTGCCAGCAGCAACCGGGGACCTGAAGCTTTCTTT
CASSNRGPEAFF
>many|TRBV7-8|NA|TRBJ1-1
TGTGCCAGCAGCTTATACGGGAACACTGAAGCTTTCTTT
CASSLYGNTEAFF
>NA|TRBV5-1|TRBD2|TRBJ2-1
TGCGCCAGCAGCCTACAGGGACTAGCGGGAGGTGAGCAGTTCTTC
CASSLQGLAGGEQFF
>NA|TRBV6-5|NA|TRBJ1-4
TGTGCCAGCAGTTACTCCTGGACCCCAACTAATGAAAAACTGTTTTTT
CASSYSWTPTNEKLFF
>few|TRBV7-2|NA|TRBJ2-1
TGTGCCAGCAGCTATATAGCGGCGATCTCCTACAATGAGCAGTTCTTC
CASSYIAAISYNEQFF
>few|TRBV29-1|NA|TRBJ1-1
TGCAGCGTCCTGAGCACTGAAGCTTTCTTT
CSVLSTEAFF
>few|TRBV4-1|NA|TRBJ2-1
TGCGCCAGCAGCCAAGTTTTGGGACCGAGTAAGGTCTTC
CASSQVLGPSKVF
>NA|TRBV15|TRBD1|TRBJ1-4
TGTGCCACCAGCAGGGAAACGACAGGGGTACAACGGATGTTTTTT
CATSRETTGVQRMFF
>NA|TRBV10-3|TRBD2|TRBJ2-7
TGTGCCATCAGCTCTACTAGCGGGGGAGACTTCTTACCCTACGAGCAGTACTTC
CAISSTSGGDFLPYEQYF
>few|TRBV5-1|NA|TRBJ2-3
TGCGCCAGCAGCCCTGGGACATCGGATACGCAGTATTTT
CASSPGTSDTQYF
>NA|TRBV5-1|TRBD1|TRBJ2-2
TGCGCCAGCAGCTTTGACCCAGGGGGTTACCTCACCGGGGAGCTGTTTTTT
CASSFDPGGYLTGELFF
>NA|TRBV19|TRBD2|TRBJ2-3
TGTGCCAGTACAGCTGTAGCGGGATCCACAGATACGCAGTATTTT
CASTAVAGSTDTQYF
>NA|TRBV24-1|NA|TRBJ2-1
TGTGCCACAGGGAGGGGGGATTCCTACAATGAGCAGTTCTTC
CATGRGDSYNEQFF
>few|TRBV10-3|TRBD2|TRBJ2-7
TGTGCCATCAGTGAGTCGGCGGGAGACTACGAGCAGTACTTC
CAISESAGDYEQYF